A single sample is the source of the 26 T cell receptor beta chains below, sequenced in a study of cytomegalovirus exposure and HLA in healthy donors. Vbeta (60) and Jbeta (13) primers were used in the PCR. The data were produced by immunoSEQ multiplex PCR, yet TCRdb's version contains in-frame clones alone and is incomplete. The table shows about 150,000 clones, with less than 85% occurring only once. Sequenced material: PBMCs. The receptors were gathered from a woman between 50 and 59 years old in good health and CMV-seropositive.

The rearrangement links TRBV10-1 to TRBJ2-1; 8 positions agree with TRBD2. This CDR3 is 13 amino acids long. Trimming at V came to 6 bases and at J to 4 bases, leaving 2 bases not matched to a gene. Germline CDR1 is WNHNN and CDR2 is SYGVQD (reference sequence). The CDR3: CASSGTRYNEQFF. In DNA, the CDR3 is TGCGCCAGCAGCGGGACTAGATACAATGAGCAGTTCTTC.

This CDR3 is CASRTFDREEAFF. As DNA, the CDR3 is TGTGCCAGCAGAACCTTCGACAGGGAGGAAGCTTTCTTT. The chain joins TRBV6-5 to TRBJ1-1, with 7 bases aligning to TRBD1. The length of the CDR3 is 13 residues. Germline CDR1 is MNHEY and CDR2 is SVGAGI. The J segment lost 8 bases and the V segment lost 6 bases, leaving 9 bases of the junction unmatched.

The genes are TRBV6-1 and TRBJ2-7; perhaps TRBD1 as D (5 bases). The CDR3 runs 16 residues. Trimming left V 4 bases short and J 0 bases short, with 16 bases between. CDR1 and CDR2 (germline): MNHNS, SASEGT. As DNA, the CDR3 is TGTGCCAGCAGTGGGGTACAGGAGATGCTCTCCTACGAGCAGTACTTC. Translated, it gives CASSGVQEMLSYEQYF.

This clone was counted once. V is TRBV9 and J is TRBJ1-2, with a tentative D call TRBD1 (5 bases). Germline V gene lookup returns CDR1 SGDLS and CDR2 YYNGEE. The length of the CDR3 is 16 residues. Trimming stripped 0 bases from V and 5 bases from J, with 17 bases between. The CDR3 DNA reads TGTGCCAGCAGCGTAGCTGACGGGGGTCCTCTATATGGCTACACCTTC. Translation gives CASSVADGGPLYGYTF.

This chain links TRBV27 with TRBJ2-3; D might be TRBD2 (5 bases). CDR3 size: 17 residues. Trimming shortened V by 4 bases and J by 1 base, and 18 bases separated the two germline ends. Germline V lookup: CDR1 MNHEY, CDR2 SMNVEV (reference sequence). The CDR3 is CASSSQILEAGTDTQYF. As DNA, the CDR3 is TGTGCCAGCAGTTCACAAATACTAGAAGCGGGCACAGATACGCAGTATTTT.

The V call is TRBV2, the J call TRBJ1-2; D remains unclear. Trimming took 3 bases from V and 4 from J, leaving 6 bases between them. This CDR3 has 12 amino acids. The V gene's germline CDR1 is SNHLY and CDR2 FYNNEI. The CDR3, as DNA: TGTGCCAGCAGTGACCAGGCCTATGGCTACACCTTC. It is translated as CASSDQAYGYTF. The full variable domain, with the rest looked up from reference TRBV2 and TRBJ1-2, is EPEVTQTPSHQVTQMGQEVILRCVPISNHLYFYWYRQILGQKVEFLVSFYNNEISEKSEIFDDQFSVERPDGSNFTLKIRSTKLEDSAMYFCASSDQAYGYTFGSGTRLTVV.

The J gene is TRBJ1-1, the V gene TRBV5-4, with D possibly matching TRBD1 (5 bases). Germline lookup yields CDR1 SGHNT and CDR2 YYREEE (reference sequence). V shed 1 base and J shed 1 base, with 14 bases lying between them. There are 16 residues in the CDR3. CDR3 amino acids: CASSLHLTRENTEAFF. CDR3 coding DNA: TGTGCCAGCAGCTTGCATCTTACCAGGGAGAACACTGAAGCTTTCTTT. Using reference TRBV5-4 and TRBJ1-1 for the parts outside the CDR3, the full variable domain is ETGVTQSPTHLIKTRGQQVTLRCSSQSGHNTVSWYQQALGQGPQFIFQYYREEENGRGNFPPRFSGLQFPNYSSELNVNALELDDSALYLCASSLHLTRENTEAFFGQGTRLTVV.

This clone has only a few counts. The chain links TRBV28 to TRBJ1-5; TRBD1 matches 8 bases. Germline V gene sequence: CDR1 MDHEN, CDR2 SYDVKM. The CDR3 is 16 amino acids. V dropped 2 bases and J dropped 7; count of bases not matched to a gene: 10. CDR3 sequence (DNA): TGTGCCAGCAGTTTAGGGGCCTACAGGGGGGGACAGCCCCAGCATTTT. Encoded protein: CASSLGAYRGGQPQHF.

V gene TRBV2 combines with J gene TRBJ1-5; maybe TRBD1 (5 bases). V was cut by 2 bases and J by 3 bases, with 11 bases left in between. Germline CDR1 and CDR2: SNHLY and FYNNEI. The CDR3 runs 15 residues. The CDR3 DNA follows: TGTGCCAGCAGTGAATGGGGCCAGGACAATCAGCCCCAGCATTTT. It codes for CASSEWGQDNQPQHF.

This chain uses TRBV4-1 with TRBJ2-6; TRBD2 is a possible D gene (5 bases). V was shortened by 3 bases and J by 0 bases, with 9 bases between the two germline ends. CDR1 and CDR2 from the germline V gene are MGHRA and YSYEKL. This CDR3 has 16 amino acids. The CDR3 bases are TGCGCCAGCAGCCACTTGGGGAGCTCTGGGGCCAACGTCCTGACTTTC. Its translation: CASSHLGSSGANVLTF.

Written as DNA, the CDR3 is TGTGCCAGCAGCTCAACAGGGAGGGGCACAGATACGCAGTATTTT. This gives the protein CASSSTGRGTDTQYF. The chain has TRBV9 and TRBJ2-3; D is perhaps TRBD2 (7 bases). CDR3 length equals 15 residues. Germline lookup yields CDR1 SGDLS and CDR2 YYNGEE. Trimming left V 4 bases short and J 1 base short, with 13 bases between.

The V and J genes are TRBV19 and TRBJ1-1; D is possibly TRBD1 (5 bases). The V and J ends lost 7 bases and 1 base respectively, with 19 bases between them. This CDR3 region has 16 residues. The germline V gene has CDR1 LNHDA and CDR2 SQIVND (reference sequence). The CDR3 sequence is CASTQNPVRGNTEAFF. CDR3 nucleotides: TGTGCCAGTACTCAAAACCCGGTAAGGGGGAACACTGAAGCTTTCTTT.

J is TRBJ2-1 and V is TRBV9; 14 bases are shared with TRBD2. Germline-derived CDR1 and CDR2 are SGDLS and YYNGEE. J gave up 4 bases and V 4 bases, and 7 bases lay outside the gene matches. This CDR3 is 17 amino acids long. The CDR3 reads CASSLGTSGGAYNEQFF. The CDR3 DNA reads TGTGCCAGCAGCCTAGGGACTAGCGGGGGAGCATACAATGAGCAGTTCTTC.

V and J are TRBV27 and TRBJ2-1; D unclear. The V end lost 4 bases, the J end lost 7 bases, and 8 bases lay between the germline ends. The length of the CDR3 is 12 residues. Per the germline V gene, CDR1 is MNHEY and CDR2 is SMNVEV (reference sequence). The CDR3 protein is CASSSGRNEQFF. CDR3 in DNA: TGTGCCAGCAGTTCCGGTCGGAATGAGCAGTTCTTC.

The chain links TRBV11-2 to TRBJ2-6, with D unresolved. V was trimmed by 0 bases and J by 0 bases, leaving 15 bases between them. Germline V gene lookup returns CDR1 SGHAT and CDR2 FQNNGV. The CDR3 runs to 19 residues. The CDR3 region has the DNA TGTGCCAGCAGCTTAGACCAGTCGCCTTATCTCTCTGGGGCCAACGTCCTGACTTTC. Its translation is CASSLDQSPYLSGANVLTF.

V gene TRBV6-6 combines with J gene TRBJ2-3, with 9 bases that match TRBD2. Germline V gene sequence: CDR1 MNHNY, CDR2 SVGAGI (reference sequence). V was clipped by 6 bases and J by 0 bases; unmatched bases: 4. The CDR3 sequence is 15 residues long. CDR3 residues: CASSPLAGSTDTQYF. CDR3 DNA sequence: TGTGCCAGCAGCCCCCTAGCGGGGAGCACAGATACGCAGTATTTT.

The chain carries TRBV6-1 and TRBJ1-5, with 7 bases fitting TRBD1. Germline V gene lookup returns CDR1 MNHNS and CDR2 SASEGT. V lost 11 bases and J lost 5; bases outside the gene matches: 9. The CDR3 runs to 13 residues. This chain's CDR3 is CAGNRGRDQPQHF. The CDR3 coding sequence is TGTGCCGGTAATAGGGGGCGTGATCAGCCCCAGCATTTT.

Only a few counts were recorded for this clone. The chain employs TRBV7-9 and TRBJ1-5; 10 bases are a match to TRBD1. Germline-derived CDR1 and CDR2 are SEHNR and FQNEAQ (reference sequence). Germline trimming cut 2 bases from V and 1 base from J; bases unmatched to any gene: 8. This CDR3 region has 18 residues. The CDR3 DNA is TGTGCCAGCAGCTTATGGACAGGGGGGTATAGCAGCAATCAGCCCCAGCATTTT. It codes for CASSLWTGGYSSNQPQHF.

V gene TRBV29-1 combines with J gene TRBJ1-1; 7 nucleotides align to TRBD1. Germline CDR1 is SQVTM and CDR2 is ANQGSEA. V trimming: 6 bases; J trimming: 4 bases; junction bases outside the gene matches: 11. The CDR3 length is 14 residues. CDR3 coding DNA: TGCAGCGTCCAGACACAGGGGTTAGGCACTGAAGCTTTCTTT. Residues: CSVQTQGLGTEAFF.

This clone was detected once. The chain uses TRBV5-6 and TRBJ1-5, with 9 positions matching TRBD1. There are 14 residues in the CDR3. After removal of 0 bases from V and 5 bases from J, the junction contained 0 bases not matched to a gene. Germline CDR1 and CDR2: SGHDT and YYEEEE. CDR3 sequence: CASSLGQGDQPQHF. The CDR3 nucleotides are TGTGCCAGCAGCTTGGGACAGGGGGATCAGCCCCAGCATTTT.

The J gene is TRBJ2-1, the V gene TRBV9, with 7 bases aligning to TRBD1. CDR1 and CDR2 from the germline V gene are SGDLS and YYNGEE. The length of the CDR3 is 12 residues. With 2 bases clipped from V and 7 bases from J, the junction kept 0 bases outside the gene matches. The CDR3 here is CASSVDRNEQFF. The CDR3 DNA is TGTGCCAGCAGCGTGGACAGGAATGAGCAGTTCTTC.

As regards this clone: An end of the junction differs from the germline gene, which may be a read error. The rearrangement uses TRBV7-9 and TRBJ1-5, with D possibly being TRBD1 (5 bases). Germline loops: CDR1 SEHNR, CDR2 FQNEAQ (reference sequence). The CDR3 runs to 18 residues. The CDR3 sequence is CSSSLGATGTPFNQPQHF. The DNA for the CDR3 is TGTTCCAGCAGCTTAGGGGCAACCGGGACTCCCTTCAATCAGCCCCAGCATTTT.

The chain has TRBV6-5 and TRBJ1-6; TRBD1 aligns across 10 bases. This CDR3 spans 15 amino acids. Germline CDR1 reads MNHEY; CDR2 reads SVGAGI. V lost 7 bases, J lost 9 bases, and 9 bases stayed unmatched. CDR3 sequence (DNA): TGTGCCAGCAAGCGGGACAGGGGACGCAGTTCACCCCTCCACTTT. This gives the protein CASKRDRGRSSPLHF.

This chain joins TRBV5-6 and TRBJ2-3; 8 bases align to TRBD1. The CDR3 is made up of 14 amino acids. Germline CDR1 and CDR2: SGHDT and YYEEEE. After removal of 2 bases from V and 6 bases from J, the junction contained 5 bases not matched to a gene. CDR3 loop: CASSFRTGKDTQYF. CDR3 coding DNA: TGTGCCAGCAGCTTTCGGACAGGGAAGGATACGCAGTATTTT. Complete variable domain (other parts from reference TRBV5-6 and TRBJ2-3): DAGVTQSPTHLIKTRGQQVTLRCSPKSGHDTVSWYQQALGQGPQFIFQYYEEEERQRGNFPDRFSGHQFPNYSSELNVNALLLGDSALYLCASSFRTGKDTQYFGPGTRLTVL.

The sample holds one count of this clone. The CDR3 DNA reads TGCGCCAGCAGCCAGGGCGGGACTGGGGATACGCAGTATTTT. It is translated as CASSQGGTGDTQYF. The genes are TRBV4-3 and TRBJ2-3; possibly TRBD2 for D (6 bases). Trimming cost V 3 bases and J 6 bases, with 13 bases left between them. The CDR3 consists of 14 residues. The germline V gene has CDR1 LGHNA and CDR2 YSLEER.

This clone appeared a single time. The J gene is TRBJ2-1, the V gene TRBV9; TRBD2 agrees at 9 bases. The CDR3 has 15 residues. The germline gives CDR1 SGDLS, CDR2 YYNGEE. Trimming cost V 3 bases and J 7 bases; bases outside gene matches: 8. CDR3 loop: CASSGGGGVVNEQFF. The CDR3 coding sequence is TGTGCCAGCAGCGGGGGCGGGGGGGTAGTTAATGAGCAGTTCTTC.